This T cell receptor (beta chain) emerged from a study of blood T cell repertoires in COVID-19. For the study at large: PBMCs, B-cell-depleted T cells, or T cells were the source of the cDNA or gDNA that made up the material.

This clone was seen only once. Profiled with immunoSEQ multiplex PCR; TCRdb holds only in-frame clones, not every one. Among over 350,000 clones, roughly 90% were seen once, and the ten largest hold over 1.1%. The V gene's germline CDR1 is MNHEY and CDR2 SVGEGT. Trimming took off 2 bases at V and 3 bases at J, with 17 bases between the two ends. The CDR3 contains 16 residues. The TCR comes from a woman aged 25 to 45 with active or convalescent COVID-19. Sequences were obtained from peripheral blood. The chain is built from TRBV6-2 or TRBV6-3 and TRBJ2-7; perhaps TRBD1 as D (6 bases). The chain's CDR3 is CASSYQDSTRGYEQYF. Here the CDR3 DNA reads TGTGCCAGCAGTTACCAAGACAGTACCAGGGGCTACGAGCAGTACTTC.